This T cell receptor beta chain was sequenced during a study of beta chain features in type 1 diabetes. A single heparinised blood sample, averaging around 0.11 L, was obtained per donor. Per germline, CDR1 GTSNPN and CDR2 SVGIG (reference sequence). This CDR3 contains 13 residues. Trimming took 3 bases from V and 3 from J; bases not matched to a gene: 3. Since all of the isolated RNA was reverse transcribed, expressed TCRB transcripts were what got sequenced. Clones were read by immunoSEQ multiplex PCR, and TCRdb kept only the in-frame ones, dropping some. The table lists 130,000 to 150,000 clones, under 11% of them singletons. This clone was detected a few times.

V is TRBV30 and J is TRBJ1-1, with 8 bases fitting TRBD1. The receptor was derived from a man younger than 35 in good health. Sequencing was done on a sample of naive CD4+ T cells from blood. In DNA form, the CDR3 reads TGTGCCTGGAGGGACAGGGTCGACACTGAAGCTTTCTTT. This sequence encodes CAWRDRVDTEAFF.